These 13 T cell receptor beta chains originate from one sample sequenced in a study of shared clonotypes between healthy human individuals. Clones were read by immunoSEQ multiplex PCR, and TCRdb kept only the in-frame ones, dropping some. This table holds over a million clones, about 84% found once. The sample taken for sequencing was memory CD4+ T cells from PBMCs. Noted subset: CD45RA-negative fraction. All receptors derive from a man younger than 35 in good health. Some clones in this sample may be carry-over from other donors' samples.

The CDR3 DNA reads TGTGCCAGCAATAGCAATCAGCCCCAGCATTTT. Its protein product is CASNSNQPQHF. The rearrangement joins TRBV6-1 to TRBJ1-5; unclear D gene. Per the germline V gene, CDR1 is MNHNS and CDR2 is SASEGT. V was cut by 7 bases and J by 0 bases, with 1 base left in between. CDR3 length: 11 amino acids.

This clone showed up just a few times. The identical CDR3 is also encoded by other nucleotide sequences in the sample. The CDR3: CASSLYRLLNTEAFF. In DNA form, the CDR3 reads TGTGCCAGCAGCTTGTACCGGCTCTTGAACACTGAAGCTTTCTTT. The chain has TRBV5-8 and TRBJ1-1; D gene ambiguous. CDR1 and CDR2 from the germline V gene are SGHTS and YDEGEE. The CDR3 runs 15 residues. V lost 1 base to trimming and J lost 0 bases, with 10 bases between them.

This clone was seen only a few times. J is TRBJ1-4 and V is TRBV6-1, with 9 bases aligning to TRBD1. The V gene's germline CDR1 is MNHNS and CDR2 SASEGT. The length of the CDR3 is 13 residues. The V gene end was trimmed by 6 bases and the J gene end by 8 bases; junction bases not matched to a gene: 4. The CDR3 spells CASSWDRDEKLFF. DNA for the CDR3: TGTGCCAGCAGCTGGGACAGGGACGAAAAACTGTTTTTT.

The chain carries TRBV29-1 and TRBJ2-7, with TRBD1 identical over 10 bases. This CDR3 has 14 amino acids. The trim removed 6 bases at V and 0 bases at J, leaving 5 bases unmatched. Germline CDR1 reads SQVTM; CDR2 reads ANQGSEA. The CDR3 coding sequence is TGCAGCGTACCGGGACAGGGGAACTCCTACGAGCAGTACTTC. Translated, it gives CSVPGQGNSYEQYF.

Turning to this clone: A read error likely explains this, since a far larger clone differs by one base. This CDR3 fails to terminate in the conserved phenylalanine or tryptophan, so it likely reflects a read error. The chain links TRBV30 to TRBJ1-2; D is unresolved. The germline V and J ends were trimmed by 0 bases and 8 bases, with 7 bases remaining between them. The CDR3 is made up of 11 amino acids. CDR1 is GTSNPN and CDR2 is SVGIG in the germline V gene (reference sequence). In nucleotides, the CDR3 is TGTGCCTGGAGTGTAATGTTGGGCTACACCCTC. This encodes CAWSVMLGYTL.

This sequence joins TRBV7-2 and TRBJ1-2, with TRBD1 as a possible D gene (5 bases). The germline V gene encodes CDR1 SGHTA and CDR2 FQGNSA. V was shortened by 2 bases and J by 5 bases, with 9 bases between the two germline ends. This CDR3 spans 13 amino acids. The CDR3 region is CASSLLGEYGYTF. The CDR3 DNA reads as TGTGCCAGCAGCTTATTAGGGGAATATGGCTACACCTTC.

V is TRBV12-5 and J is TRBJ2-1, with a possible D match to TRBD1 (5 bases). V gave up 2 bases and J gave up 2 bases, with 16 bases separating them. The CDR3 is made up of 17 amino acids. Germline-derived CDR1 and CDR2 are LGHNT and FRNRAP. CDR3 sequence reads: CASGLILGEGAYNEQFF. The CDR3 DNA reads as TGTGCTAGTGGTTTGATTTTAGGGGAAGGGGCCTACAATGAGCAGTTCTTC.

The chain employs TRBV30 and TRBJ2-5, with TRBD1 matching over 8 bases. Germline loops: CDR1 GTSNPN, CDR2 SVGIG (reference sequence). This CDR3 comprises 13 residues. With V trimmed by 4 bases and J by 6 bases, 7 bases remained unmatched. This CDR3 is CAWTGQGRQTQYF. The CDR3 coding sequence is TGTGCCTGGACAGGACAGGGTAGGCAGACCCAGTACTTC.

This chain uses TRBV6-1 with TRBJ1-1; D call uncertain. The V gene lost 4 bases and the J gene lost 1 base, with 13 bases spanning the gap. In germline, CDR1 is MNHNS, CDR2 SASEGT. The CDR3 is 15 amino acids. The CDR3 DNA reads TGTGCCAGCAGTGGGGGATGGGGAAAGAACACTGAAGCTTTCTTT. Its protein is CASSGGWGKNTEAFF.

Details on this clone: One end of the junction is discordant with germline, which a read error may explain. The chain couples TRBV4-1 to TRBJ2-7; tentatively, D is TRBD1 (6 bases). Germline V gene sequence: CDR1 MGHRA, CDR2 YSYEKL. The CDR3 loop spans 14 amino acids. The CDR3 loop reads CASSPGQNLYGQYF. In nucleotides, the CDR3 is TGCGCCAGCAGCCCCGGACAGAACCTCTACGGGCAGTACTTC.

This clone was seen only once. This chain uses TRBV18 with TRBJ1-2; 9 bases map to TRBD1. This CDR3 contains 15 residues. Looked up from germline, CDR1 is KGHSH and CDR2 is LQKENI. V shed 6 bases and J 4 bases; nucleotides not matched to a gene: 9. CDR3 nucleotide sequence: TGTGCCAGCTCCCAACAAGGGACAGGGCCCTATGGCTACACCTTC. As protein: CASSQQGTGPYGYTF.

V is TRBV5-4 and J is TRBJ2-7, with TRBD2 as a possible D gene (6 bases). Germline V CDR1 and CDR2: SGHNT, YYREEE (reference sequence). V was cut by 2 bases and J by 2 bases, with 14 bases left in between. The CDR3 spans 15 residues. Here the CDR3 reads CASSFGGRGPYEQYF. CDR3 sequence (DNA): TGTGCCAGCAGCTTCGGGGGACGGGGTCCCTACGAGCAGTACTTC.

V and J are TRBV5-4 and TRBJ1-1, with 8 bases fitting TRBD1. Germline values: CDR1 SGHNT, CDR2 YYREEE (reference sequence). Losses at the gene ends were 4 bases for V and 1 base for J; bases not matched to a gene: 6. The CDR3 spans 15 residues. CDR3 nucleotide sequence: TGTGCCAGCAGCGCCTACAGGGGGGGGAACACTGAAGCTTTCTTT. It yields the protein CASSAYRGGNTEAFF.